Each of the 15 T cell receptor beta chains below was sequenced from the same sample in a study of CD4 T cells in relation to SARS-CoV-2 and coronaviruses. Assay: immunoSEQ multiplex PCR; the TCRdb copy retains only in-frame clones and omits some. The sample has 36,000 or so clones; 77% are singletons. What these receptors recognize is not known. Sequenced material: memory CD4+ T cells from PBMCs, cultured in vitro. All receptors come from an adult with COVID-19.

This clone has only a few counts. The chain carries TRBV4-3 and TRBJ2-1; no firm D call. The V end was cut by 0 bases, the J end by 2 bases, with 11 bases between. CDR3 size: 16 residues. CDR1 and CDR2 (germline): LGHNA, YSLEER. The CDR3 DNA sequence: TGCGCCAGCAGCCAAGATCCCAGTCAGGCCTACAATGAGCAGTTCTTC. It translates to CASSQDPSQAYNEQFF.

J is TRBJ2-1 and V is TRBV19, with TRBD1 as a possible D gene (6 bases). Germline V CDR1 and CDR2: LNHDA, SQIVND (reference sequence). This CDR3 has 17 residues. V lost 6 bases to trimming and J lost 1 base, with 19 bases between them. The CDR3: CASRSSLRTESYNEQFF. The CDR3 DNA is TGTGCCAGTAGGAGTAGTCTTAGGACAGAGTCCTACAATGAGCAGTTCTTC.

The V gene is TRBV6-5, the J gene TRBJ2-1; tentatively, D is TRBD1 (6 bases). The CDR3 runs to 14 residues. CDR1 and CDR2 (germline): MNHEY, SVGAGI. The V end lost 2 bases, the J end lost 5 bases, and 10 bases lay between the germline ends. Here the CDR3 DNA reads TGTGCCAGCAGTTACGGGGGCAGGGACAATGAGCAGTTCTTC. It translates to CASSYGGRDNEQFF.

Here the CDR3 reads CASSFPGQEFADTQYF. As DNA, the CDR3 is TGCGCCAGCAGCTTTCCCGGACAGGAGTTCGCAGATACGCAGTATTTT. This chain uses TRBV5-1 with TRBJ2-3; TRBD1 aligns across 7 bases. Germline assignment: CDR1 SGHRS and CDR2 YFSETQ. The CDR3 totals 16 residues. The trim removed 2 bases at V and 4 bases at J, leaving 10 bases unmatched. Supplemented by reference TRBV5-1 and TRBJ2-3, the full variable domain reads KAGVTQTPRYLIKTRGQQVTLSCSPISGHRSVSWYQQTPGQGLQFLFEYFSETQRNKGNFPGRFSGRQFSNSRSEMNVSTLELGDSALYLCASSFPGQEFADTQYFGPGTRLTVL.

The chain joins TRBV11-2 to TRBJ2-1, with no clear D. CDR1 and CDR2 (germline): SGHAT, FQNNGV. Trimming pared 4 bases from V and 14 bases from J, leaving 18 bases between. This CDR3 comprises 13 residues. The DNA for the CDR3 is TGTGCCAGCAGCTCCCCCTCCCATTCCCGGGAGTTCTTC. Amino acids: CASSSPSHSREFF.

The rearrangement links TRBV5-1 to TRBJ2-1; no firm D call. The germline V and J ends were trimmed by 4 bases and 9 bases, with 17 bases remaining between them. Germline CDR1 is SGHRS and CDR2 is YFSETQ. The CDR3 has 14 amino acids. This CDR3 reads CASSPGGRPVEQFF. The CDR3 DNA reads TGCGCCAGCAGCCCCGGCGGCCGTCCTGTTGAGCAGTTCTTC.

In its sample, this clone was seen a few times. This chain connects TRBV7-9 to TRBJ2-7; D gene uncertain. The V and J ends lost 4 bases and 4 bases respectively, with 5 bases between them. The CDR3 length is 11 residues. Germline V gives CDR1 SEHNR, CDR2 FQNEAQ (reference sequence). CDR3 region: CASSSRYEQYF. CDR3 nucleotide sequence: TGTGCCAGCAGCTCGAGGTACGAGCAGTACTTC. The variable domain in full, completed from reference TRBV7-9 and TRBJ2-7, reads DTGVSQNPRHKITKRGQNVTFRCDPISEHNRLYWYRQTLGQGPEFLTYFQNEAQLEKSRLLSDRFSAERPKGSFSTLEIQRTEQGDSAMYLCASSSRYEQYFGPGTRLTVT.

V gene TRBV7-2 combines with J gene TRBJ2-7; no firm D call. The CDR3 covers 15 residues. Trimming cost V 0 bases and J 0 bases, with 9 bases left between them. CDR1 is SGHTA and CDR2 is FQGNSA in the germline V gene. CDR3 coding DNA: TGTGCCAGCAGCTTAGCGTTTGGCGTCTCCTACGAGCAGTACTTC. It codes for CASSLAFGVSYEQYF. Filled out from reference TRBV7-2 and TRBJ2-7, the complete variable domain reads GAGVSQSPSNKVTEKGKDVELRCDPISGHTALYWYRQSLGQGLEFLIYFQGNSAPDKSGLPSDRFSAERTGGSVSTLTIQRTQQEDSAVYLCASSLAFGVSYEQYFGPGTRLTVT.

The chain links TRBV28 to TRBJ1-5, with 8 bases aligning to TRBD1. Trimming took 5 bases from V and 0 from J; bases not matched to a gene: 15. The germline gives CDR1 MDHEN, CDR2 SYDVKM. There are 19 residues in the CDR3. This CDR3 is CASSSLASGTGFSNQPQHF. In DNA, the CDR3 is TGTGCCAGCAGTAGCCTCGCCTCGGGGACAGGTTTTAGCAATCAGCCCCAGCATTTT.

J is TRBJ1-4 and V is TRBV29-1, with TRBD1 matching over 8 bases. Looked up from germline, CDR1 is SQVTM and CDR2 is ANQGSEA. With 4 bases clipped from V and 7 bases from J, the junction kept 8 bases outside the gene matches. CDR3 length equals 14 residues. CDR3 DNA sequence: TGCAGCGTTGTACTCGGGACAGGCAGTGAAAAACTGTTTTTT. Translation gives CSVVLGTGSEKLFF.

The rearrangement uses TRBV4-2 and TRBJ2-3; D tentatively reads TRBD1 or TRBD2 (5 bases each). The CDR3 has 16 amino acids. V lost 1 base, J lost 3 bases, and 14 bases lay in between. Germline values: CDR1 LGHNA, CDR2 YNFKEQ. The DNA for the CDR3 is TGTGCCAGCAGCCAAGGGGGGAATAGTATAACAGATACGCAGTATTTT. Encoded protein: CASSQGGNSITDTQYF.

This rearrangement joins TRBV7-9 to TRBJ2-1, with D uncertain. This CDR3 contains 13 residues. Trimming removed 8 bases at V and 7 bases at J, with 15 bases between. From germline, CDR1 is SEHNR and CDR2 FQNEAQ (reference sequence). CDR3 DNA: TGTGCCAGCGGGTTTACTCGGACGAATGAGCAGTTCTTC. The encoded protein is CASGFTRTNEQFF.

The V gene is TRBV5-8, the J gene TRBJ2-1; a weak D match, TRBD1 (5 bases). V lost 1 base to trimming and J lost 7 bases, with 12 bases between them. Germline V gene data show CDR1 as SGHTS and CDR2 as YDEGEE. This CDR3 comprises 14 residues. CDR3 region: CASSLYQGRNEQFF. CDR3 sequence (DNA): TGTGCCAGCAGCTTGTATCAGGGTCGAAATGAGCAGTTCTTC.

This chain joins TRBV9 and TRBJ2-2; D perhaps matches TRBD1 (6 bases). V lost 6 bases to trimming and J lost 7 bases, with 13 bases between them. The CDR3 covers 13 residues. Per germline, CDR1 SGDLS and CDR2 YYNGEE. The CDR3 sequence: CASTRQAGGELFF. The CDR3 nucleotides read TGTGCCAGCACCCGACAGGCCGGCGGGGAGCTGTTTTTT.

This clone was seen a few times. The chain joins TRBV7-3 to TRBJ2-3, with 7 positions matching TRBD2. V dropped 2 bases and J dropped 5; count of bases not matched to a gene: 7. The CDR3 is 15 residues long. Germline loops: CDR1 SGHTA, CDR2 FQGTGA. CDR3 region: CASSLGGRNGDTQYF. The CDR3 bases are TGTGCCAGCAGCTTAGGCGGGAGAAATGGAGATACGCAGTATTTT.